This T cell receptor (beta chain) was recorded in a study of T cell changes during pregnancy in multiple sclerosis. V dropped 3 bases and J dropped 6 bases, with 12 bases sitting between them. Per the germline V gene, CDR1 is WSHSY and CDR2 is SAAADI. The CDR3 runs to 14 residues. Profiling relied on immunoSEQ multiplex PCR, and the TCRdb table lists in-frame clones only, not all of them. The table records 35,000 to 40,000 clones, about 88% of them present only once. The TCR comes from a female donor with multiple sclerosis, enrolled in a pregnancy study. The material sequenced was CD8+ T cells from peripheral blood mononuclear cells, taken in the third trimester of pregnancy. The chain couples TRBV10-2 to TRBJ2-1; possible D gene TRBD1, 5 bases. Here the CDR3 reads CASSDQDRLNEQFF. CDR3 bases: TGCGCCAGCAGTGACCAAGACAGACTCAATGAGCAGTTCTTC.